This entry is about one TCR beta chain. Its antigen is unknown. Within one base of it there is no much larger clone, and no base qualities were kept. This sample stems from a study of blood T cell repertoires in COVID-19 (dated by TCRdb to the early 2020s). With regard to the full study: Collaborator samples came from the United States, Italy and Spain and covered acute and convalescent phases of COVID-19. Sample metadata almost always included a de-identified subject ID, COVID-19 status, age in years and sex. The repertoires were released in a freely available public database meant as a resource for research on the immune response to SARS-CoV-2. Samples came from the ongoing ImmuneRACE study (first 160 participants) plus 1,254 subjects from 6 global collaborators. The dataset comprised deeply sampled blood TCRbeta repertoires from subjects exposed to, actively infected with, or recovered from COVID-19. The prospective study material was composed of cDNA or gDNA derived from T cells, B-cell-depleted T cells, or PBMCs. HLA class I and class II types, where available, came from metadata supplied by the sample provider rather than from assay-based typing.

At one collaborating source in Seattle, patients were enrolled during active infection and were followed longitudinally through the course of disease. Whole blood was collected in K2EDTA tubes by collaborating institutions according to the institutions' own protocols. For TCRbeta analysis, collaborators shipped samples as frozen whole blood, isolated PBMCs, or DNA extracted from either of those sample types. Points the paper makes about the study in general: The amount of clinical and demographic metadata varied by source and participant and was provided uncurated.

Unmatched junction bases come to 4, with V trimmed by 6 bases and J by 6 bases. Inclusive of the bounding cysteine and phenylalanine, the CDR3 is 14 residues long. Only the CDR3 portion is preserved as DNA: 42 bases, with reading frame beginning at the first base. Per the germline V gene (reference sequence), LNHDA is the CDR1 and SQIVND is the CDR2. TCRbeta CDR3 regions were amplified from genomic DNA using the immunoSEQ Assay, a bias-controlled multiplex PCR. The authors' analysis ran thus. The number of nucleated cells in each sample was estimated by amplification of reference gene primers within the assay. To quantify the absolute abundance of each unique TCRbeta CDR3 rearrangement, sequence reads were collapsed and filtered. Productive Simpson clonality was computed per sample as the square root of Simpson's diversity index over productive rearrangements. TCRdb carries this immuneACCESS record with in-frame sequences only. Its versions omit some clonotypes, under half of them owing to an unresolved V gene in the studies checked, with the rest unexplained. V, J and clone size are taken as reported in that table, and D and trimming were inferred from the DNA itself. The sample yields a few hundred thousand clones; 85% to 90% were counted once. 2.5% to 3.5% of the sample comes from the top ten.

Source material: peripheral blood. The receptor chain draws on TRBV19 and TRBJ2-2; TRBD1 aligns with 10 central bases. The source is a woman aged 25 to 39 with COVID-19, enrolled during active disease. The nucleotide sequence reads TGTGCCAGTAGCAGGGACAGGGGAGCCGGGGAGCTGTTTTTT. It is translated as CASSRDRGAGELFF.